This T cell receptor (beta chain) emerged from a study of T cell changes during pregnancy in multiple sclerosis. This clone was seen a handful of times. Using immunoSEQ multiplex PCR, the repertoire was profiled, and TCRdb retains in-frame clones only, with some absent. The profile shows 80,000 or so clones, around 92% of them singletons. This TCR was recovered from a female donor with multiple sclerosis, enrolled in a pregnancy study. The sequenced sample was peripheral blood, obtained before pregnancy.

CDR3 sequence reads: CASSIGTGGGNTEAFF. The CDR3 bases are TGTGCCAGCAGTATCGGGACAGGGGGAGGGAACACTGAAGCTTTCTTT. The chain couples TRBV25-1 to TRBJ1-1; 11 bases are a match to TRBD1. V shed 5 bases and J 1 base; nucleotides not matched to a gene: 6. The CDR3 totals 16 residues. The V gene's germline CDR1 is MGHDK and CDR2 SYGVNS.